The 4 T cell receptor beta chains presented below share a single source sample, sequenced in a study of T cell responses to AZD1222 COVID-19 vaccine. Assay used: immunoSEQ multiplex PCR; TCRdb lists only in-frame clones, some missing. The table has some 50,000 clones, approximately 83% seen once. Sequencing used peripheral blood, obtained on day 0 of AZD1222 vaccination. The receptors were sampled from an adult in good health.

The chain is built from TRBV5-4 and TRBJ1-1; D may be TRBD1 (5 bases). V lost 6 bases to trimming and J lost 4 bases, with 13 bases between them. This CDR3 spans 13 amino acids. CDR1 is SGHNT and CDR2 is YYREEE in the germline V gene (reference sequence). The CDR3 loop is CASTFQGGTEAFF. The CDR3 bases are TGTGCCAGCACCTTCCAGGGAGGCACTGAAGCTTTCTTT.

The chain links TRBV19 to TRBJ1-5; 8 positions match TRBD1. This CDR3 comprises 17 residues. The germline CDR1 and CDR2 sequences are LNHDA and SQIVND (reference sequence). V shed 5 bases and J 2 bases; nucleotides not matched to a gene: 11. This chain's CDR3 is CASSSRSRGRGNQPQHF. In nucleotides, the CDR3 is TGTGCCAGTAGTTCGAGAAGCAGGGGGCGCGGCAATCAGCCCCAGCATTTT.

V and J are TRBV12-3 or TRBV12-4 and TRBJ2-1; D uncertain. This CDR3 has 12 residues. V was trimmed by 5 bases and J by 4 bases, leaving 6 bases between them. The DNA for the CDR3 is TGTGCCAGCAGTAATCTATACAATGAGCAGTTCTTC. Translated, it gives CASSNLYNEQFF.

The J gene is TRBJ1-5, the V gene TRBV28; D is undetermined. V was shortened by 8 bases and J by 1 base, with 6 bases between the two germline ends. Per the germline V gene, CDR1 is MDHEN and CDR2 is SYDVKM. This CDR3 contains 12 residues. Here the CDR3 reads CASGSSNQPQHF. CDR3 bases: TGTGCCAGCGGGTCCAGCAATCAGCCCCAGCATTTT.